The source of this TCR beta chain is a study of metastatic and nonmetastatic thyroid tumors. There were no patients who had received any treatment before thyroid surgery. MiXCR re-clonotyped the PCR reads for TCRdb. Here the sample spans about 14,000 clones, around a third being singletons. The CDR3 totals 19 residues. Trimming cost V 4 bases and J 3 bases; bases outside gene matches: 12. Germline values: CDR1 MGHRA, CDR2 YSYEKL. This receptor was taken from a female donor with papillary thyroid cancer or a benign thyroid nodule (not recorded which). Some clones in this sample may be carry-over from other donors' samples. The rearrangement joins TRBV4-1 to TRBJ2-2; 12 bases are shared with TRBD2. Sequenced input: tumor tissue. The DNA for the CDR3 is TGCGCCAGCAGCCGCACGGTCCTAGCGGGAGGGCCGCACACCGGGGAGCTGTTTTTT. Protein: CASSRTVLAGGPHTGELFF.